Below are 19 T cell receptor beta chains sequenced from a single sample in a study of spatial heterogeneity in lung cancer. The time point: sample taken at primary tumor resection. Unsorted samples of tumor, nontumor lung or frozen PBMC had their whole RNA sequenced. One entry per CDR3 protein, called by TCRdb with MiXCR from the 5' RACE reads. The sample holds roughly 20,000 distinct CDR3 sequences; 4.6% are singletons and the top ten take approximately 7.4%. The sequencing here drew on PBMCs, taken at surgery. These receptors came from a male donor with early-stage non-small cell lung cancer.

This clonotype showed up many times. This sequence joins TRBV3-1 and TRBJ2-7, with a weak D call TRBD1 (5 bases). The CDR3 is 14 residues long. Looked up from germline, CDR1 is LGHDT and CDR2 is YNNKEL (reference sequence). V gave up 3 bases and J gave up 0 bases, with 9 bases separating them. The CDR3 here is CASSHAGNSYEQYF. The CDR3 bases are TGTGCCAGCAGCCATGCAGGGAACTCCTACGAGCAGTACTTC.

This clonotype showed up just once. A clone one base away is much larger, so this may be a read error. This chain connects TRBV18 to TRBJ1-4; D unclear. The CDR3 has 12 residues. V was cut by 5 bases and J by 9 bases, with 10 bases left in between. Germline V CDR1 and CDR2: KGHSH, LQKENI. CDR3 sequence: CASSGEAKKLFF. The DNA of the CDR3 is TGTGCCAGCTCAGGAGAGGCGAAAAAACTGTTTTTT.

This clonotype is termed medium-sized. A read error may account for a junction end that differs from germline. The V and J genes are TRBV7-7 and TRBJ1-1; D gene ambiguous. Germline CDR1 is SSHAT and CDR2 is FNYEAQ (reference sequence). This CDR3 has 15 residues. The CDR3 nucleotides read TGTGCTAGCAAACGAATAGGCCCCTTGAACACTGAAGCTTTCTTT. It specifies CASKRIGPLNTEAFF.

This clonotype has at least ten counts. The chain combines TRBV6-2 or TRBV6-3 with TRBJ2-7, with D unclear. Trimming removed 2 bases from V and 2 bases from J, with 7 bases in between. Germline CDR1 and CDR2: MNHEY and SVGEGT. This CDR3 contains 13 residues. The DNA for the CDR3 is TGTGCCAGCAGTTACGGGGTACCCTACGAGCAGTACTTC. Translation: CASSYGVPYEQYF.

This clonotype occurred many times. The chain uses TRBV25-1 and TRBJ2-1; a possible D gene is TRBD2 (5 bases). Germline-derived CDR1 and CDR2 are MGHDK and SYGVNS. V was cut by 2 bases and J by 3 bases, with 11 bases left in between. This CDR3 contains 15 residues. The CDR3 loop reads CASSEREPLYNEQFF. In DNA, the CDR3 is TGTGCCAGCAGTGAAAGGGAGCCCCTCTACAATGAGCAGTTCTTC.

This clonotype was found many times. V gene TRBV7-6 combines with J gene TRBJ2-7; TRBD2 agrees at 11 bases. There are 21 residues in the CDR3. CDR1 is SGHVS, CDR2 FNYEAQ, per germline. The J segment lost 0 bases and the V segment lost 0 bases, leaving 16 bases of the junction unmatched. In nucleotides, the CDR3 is TGTGCCAGCAGCTTAGCCGCCGTTGTGGATAGCGGGAGGGGTAGCTCCTACGAGCAGTACTTC. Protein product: CASSLAAVVDSGRGSSYEQYF.

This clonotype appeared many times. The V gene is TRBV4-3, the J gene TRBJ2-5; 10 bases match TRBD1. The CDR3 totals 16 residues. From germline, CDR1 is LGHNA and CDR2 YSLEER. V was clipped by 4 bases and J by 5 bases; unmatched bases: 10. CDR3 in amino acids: CASSPEGQGRGETQYF. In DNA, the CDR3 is TGCGCCAGCAGCCCGGAGGGACAGGGGCGAGGGGAGACCCAGTACTTC.

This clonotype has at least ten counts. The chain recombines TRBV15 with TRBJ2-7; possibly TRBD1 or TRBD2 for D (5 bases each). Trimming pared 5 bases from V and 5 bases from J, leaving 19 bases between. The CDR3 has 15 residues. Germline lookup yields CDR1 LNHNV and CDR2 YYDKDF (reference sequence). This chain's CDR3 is CATSPRGAFRNEQYF. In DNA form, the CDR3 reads TGTGCCACCAGCCCGAGGGGAGCCTTTCGAAACGAGCAGTACTTC.

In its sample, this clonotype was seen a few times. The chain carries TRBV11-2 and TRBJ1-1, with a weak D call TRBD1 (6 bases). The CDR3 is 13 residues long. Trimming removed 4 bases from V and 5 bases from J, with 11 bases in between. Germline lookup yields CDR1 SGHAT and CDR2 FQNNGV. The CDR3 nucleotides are TGTGCCAGCAGCTGGGGGCGAGGGACTGAAGCTTTCTTT. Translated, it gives CASSWGRGTEAFF.

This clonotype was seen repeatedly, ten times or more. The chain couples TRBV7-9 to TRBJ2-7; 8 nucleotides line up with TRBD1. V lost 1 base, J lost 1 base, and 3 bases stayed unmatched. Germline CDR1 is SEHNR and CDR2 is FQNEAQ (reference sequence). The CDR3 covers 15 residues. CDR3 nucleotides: TGTGCCAGCAGCTTAGTACAGGGGGAATCCTACGAGCAGTACTTC. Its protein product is CASSLVQGESYEQYF.

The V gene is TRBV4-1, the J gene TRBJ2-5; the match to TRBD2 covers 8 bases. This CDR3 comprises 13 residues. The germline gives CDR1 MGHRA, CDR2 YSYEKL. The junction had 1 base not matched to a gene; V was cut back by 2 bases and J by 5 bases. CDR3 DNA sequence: TGCGCCAGCAGCCAAAAGCGGGAGGAGACCCAGTACTTC. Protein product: CASSQKREETQYF.

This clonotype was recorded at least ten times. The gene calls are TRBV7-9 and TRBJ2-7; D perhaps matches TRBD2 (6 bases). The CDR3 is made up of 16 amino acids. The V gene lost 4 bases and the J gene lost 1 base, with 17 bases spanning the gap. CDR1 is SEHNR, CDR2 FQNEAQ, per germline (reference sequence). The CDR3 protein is CASSWSPGTGSYEQYF. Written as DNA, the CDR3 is TGTGCCAGCAGCTGGTCCCCCGGGACTGGTTCCTACGAGCAGTACTTC.

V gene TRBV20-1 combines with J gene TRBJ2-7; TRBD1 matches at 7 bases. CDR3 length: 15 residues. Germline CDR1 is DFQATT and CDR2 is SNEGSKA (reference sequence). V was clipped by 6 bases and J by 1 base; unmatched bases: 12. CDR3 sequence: CSAPQARGNSYEQYF. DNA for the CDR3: TGCAGTGCACCTCAAGCCAGGGGGAATTCCTACGAGCAGTACTTC.

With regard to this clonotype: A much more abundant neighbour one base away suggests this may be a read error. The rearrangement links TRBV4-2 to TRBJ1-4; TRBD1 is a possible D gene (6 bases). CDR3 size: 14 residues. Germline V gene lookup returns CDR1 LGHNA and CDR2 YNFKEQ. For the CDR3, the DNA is TGTGTCAGCAGCCAAGACAGGAACAATGAAAAACTGTTTTTT. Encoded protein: CVSSQDRNNEKLFF.

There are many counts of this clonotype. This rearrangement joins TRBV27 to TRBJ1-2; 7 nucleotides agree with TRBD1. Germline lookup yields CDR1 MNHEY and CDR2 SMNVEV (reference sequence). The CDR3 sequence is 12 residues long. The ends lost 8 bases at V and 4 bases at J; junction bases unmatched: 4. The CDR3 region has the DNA TGTGCCAGCCGGGACAGCAGCTATGGCTACACCTTC. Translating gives CASRDSSYGYTF.

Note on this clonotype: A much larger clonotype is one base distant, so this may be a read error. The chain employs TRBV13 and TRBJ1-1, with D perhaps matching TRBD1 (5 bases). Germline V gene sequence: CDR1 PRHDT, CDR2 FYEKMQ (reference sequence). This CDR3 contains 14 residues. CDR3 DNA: TGTGCCGGCAGCTTAGGGGTAACGAACACTGAAGCTTTCTTT. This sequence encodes CAGSLGVTNTEAFF.

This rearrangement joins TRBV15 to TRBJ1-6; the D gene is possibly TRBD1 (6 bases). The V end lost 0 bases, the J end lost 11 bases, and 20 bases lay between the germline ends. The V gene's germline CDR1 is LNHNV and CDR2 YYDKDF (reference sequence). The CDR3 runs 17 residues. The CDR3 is CATSREVGTGSGAPLHF. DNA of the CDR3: TGTGCCACCAGCAGAGAGGTTGGGACCGGGTCAGGGGCACCCCTCCACTTT. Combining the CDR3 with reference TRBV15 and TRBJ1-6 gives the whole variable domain DAMVIQNPRYQVTQFGKPVTLSCSQTLNHNVMYWYQQKSSQAPKLLFHYYDKDFNNEADTPDNFQSRRPNTSFCFLDIRSPGLGDTAMYLCATSREVGTGSGAPLHFGNGTRLTVT.

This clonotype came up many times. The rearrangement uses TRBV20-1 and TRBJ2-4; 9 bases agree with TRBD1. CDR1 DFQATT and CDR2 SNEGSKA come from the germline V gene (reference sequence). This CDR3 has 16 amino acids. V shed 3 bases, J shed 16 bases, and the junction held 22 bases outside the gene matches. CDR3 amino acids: CSASPLPGQGASPLYF. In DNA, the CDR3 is TGCAGTGCTAGTCCTCTTCCGGGACAGGGAGCATCGCCGCTCTACTTC.

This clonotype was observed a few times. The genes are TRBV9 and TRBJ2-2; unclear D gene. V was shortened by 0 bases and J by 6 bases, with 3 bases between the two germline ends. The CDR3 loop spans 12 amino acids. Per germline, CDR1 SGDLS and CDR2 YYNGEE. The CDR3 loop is CASSVVSGELFF. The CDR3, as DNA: TGTGCCAGCAGCGTAGTGTCCGGGGAGCTGTTTTTT.